A selection of T cell receptor beta chains follows, all from one sample in a study of OX40 agonist ivuxolimab in advanced cancers. TCRdb's copy holds only in-frame clones and misses some; the assay was immunoSEQ multiplex PCR. The sample holds approximately 69,000 clones, about 80% seen once. The sequenced sample was CD4+ or CD8+ T cells sorted from blood, obtained in a trial of the OX40 agonist ivuxolimab. The receptor set was obtained from an adult with an advanced solid tumor such as melanoma, head and neck, liver or kidney cancer. CDR3s include the opening cysteine and the closing phenylalanine or tryptophan. Fields, in order: D gene, V gene, J gene, clone size, CDR3 protein, CDR3 DNA. D genes are given only for firm matches. The size field is filled for only some rows; it gives once, few, many or a size class.

>TRBD1|TRBV5-4|TRBJ2-3|-
CASSLATGSTDTQYF
TGTGCCAGCAGCTTGGCGACAGGGTCCACAGATACGCAGTATTTT
>-|TRBV7-9|TRBJ1-1|-
CASSRGQGNTEAFF
TGTGCCAGCAGTCGGGGCCAGGGGAACACTGAAGCTTTCTTT
>-|TRBV19|TRBJ2-1|-
CASSKGLTESQFF
TGTGCCAGTAGTAAGGGGCTAACCGAGTCCCAGTTCTTC
>-|TRBV11-2|TRBJ2-1|-
CASSLSSSSYNEQFF
TGTGCCAGCAGCCTTAGCTCGAGCTCCTACAATGAGCAGTTCTTC
>TRBD1|TRBV5-6|TRBJ1-1|-
CASSRGQANTEAFF
TGTGCCAGCAGCCGGGGACAGGCTAACACTGAAGCTTTCTTT
>-|TRBV19|TRBJ2-5|few
CASSGPRGPETQYF
TGTGCCAGTAGTGGCCCTCGCGGACCGGAGACCCAGTACTTC
>-|TRBV7-2|TRBJ1-2|-
CASSLGSGTVGLGYTF
TGTGCCAGCAGCTTAGGGTCCGGGACCGTCGGCTTGGGCTACACCTTC
>-|TRBV30|TRBJ1-1|once
CAWSGTAEAFF
TGTGCCTGGAGTGGGACGGCTGAAGCTTTCTTT
>-|TRBV28|TRBJ2-4|-
CASSSQGAKNIQYF
TGTGCCAGCAGTTCACAGGGAGCCAAAAACATTCAGTACTTC
>TRBD1|TRBV5-1|TRBJ2-5|-
CASSLAPGQGAETQYF
TGCGCCAGCAGCTTGGCCCCGGGACAGGGGGCGGAGACCCAGTACTTC